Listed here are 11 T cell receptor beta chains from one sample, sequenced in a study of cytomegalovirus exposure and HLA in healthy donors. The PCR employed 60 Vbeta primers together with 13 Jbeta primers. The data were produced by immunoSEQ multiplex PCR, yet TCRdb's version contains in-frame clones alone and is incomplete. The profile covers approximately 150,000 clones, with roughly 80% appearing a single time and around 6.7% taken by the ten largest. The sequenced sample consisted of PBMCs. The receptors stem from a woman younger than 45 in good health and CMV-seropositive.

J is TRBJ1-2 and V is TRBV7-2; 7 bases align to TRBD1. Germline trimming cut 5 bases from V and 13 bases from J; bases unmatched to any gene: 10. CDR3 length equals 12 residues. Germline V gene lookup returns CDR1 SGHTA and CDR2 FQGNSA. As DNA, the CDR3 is TGTGCCAGCAGCCACCCGGACAGGCCCCGCACCTTC. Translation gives CASSHPDRPRTF. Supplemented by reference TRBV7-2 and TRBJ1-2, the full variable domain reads GAGVSQSPSNKVTEKGKDVELRCDPISGHTALYWYRQSLGQGLEFLIYFQGNSAPDKSGLPSDRFSAERTGGSVSTLTIQRTQQEDSAVYLCASSHPDRPRTFGSGTRLTVV.

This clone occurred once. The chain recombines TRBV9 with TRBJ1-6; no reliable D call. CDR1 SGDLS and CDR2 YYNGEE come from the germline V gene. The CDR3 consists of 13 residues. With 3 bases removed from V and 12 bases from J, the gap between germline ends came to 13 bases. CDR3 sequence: CASSAGEGLPLHF. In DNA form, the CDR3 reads TGTGCCAGCAGCGCCGGGGAAGGTTTACCCCTCCACTTT. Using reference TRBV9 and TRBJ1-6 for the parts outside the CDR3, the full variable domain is DSGVTQTPKHLITATGQRVTLRCSPRSGDLSVYWYQQSLDQGLQFLIQYYNGEERAKGNILERFSAQQFPDLHSELNLSSLELGDSALYFCASSAGEGLPLHFGNGTRLTVT.

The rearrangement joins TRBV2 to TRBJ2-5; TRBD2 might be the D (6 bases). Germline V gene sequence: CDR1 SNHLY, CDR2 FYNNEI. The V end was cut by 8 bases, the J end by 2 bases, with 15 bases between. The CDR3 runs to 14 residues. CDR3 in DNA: TGTGCCAGCCGGAGGGACCACTCACAAGAGACCCAGTACTTC. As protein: CASRRDHSQETQYF.

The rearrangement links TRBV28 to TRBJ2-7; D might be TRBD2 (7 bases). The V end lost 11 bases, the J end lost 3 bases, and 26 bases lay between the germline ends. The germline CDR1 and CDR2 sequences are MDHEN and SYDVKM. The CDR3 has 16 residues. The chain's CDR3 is CAVQGGGQLLNYEQYF. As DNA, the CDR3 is TGTGCCGTTCAAGGGGGGGGCCAACTCCTCAACTACGAGCAGTACTTC.

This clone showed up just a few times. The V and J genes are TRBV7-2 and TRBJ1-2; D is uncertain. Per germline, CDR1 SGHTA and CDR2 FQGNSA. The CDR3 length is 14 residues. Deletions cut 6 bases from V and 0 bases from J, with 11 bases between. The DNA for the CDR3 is TGTGCCAGCAGGAGGGCCGGAGCTAACTATGGCTACACCTTC. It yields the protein CASRRAGANYGYTF.

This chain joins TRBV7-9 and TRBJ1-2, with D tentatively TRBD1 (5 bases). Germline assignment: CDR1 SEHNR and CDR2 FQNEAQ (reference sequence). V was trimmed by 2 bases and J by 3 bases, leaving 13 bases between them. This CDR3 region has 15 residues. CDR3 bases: TGTGCCAGCAGCTTAATATGGGAGGGGTACTATGGCTACACCTTC. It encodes CASSLIWEGYYGYTF.

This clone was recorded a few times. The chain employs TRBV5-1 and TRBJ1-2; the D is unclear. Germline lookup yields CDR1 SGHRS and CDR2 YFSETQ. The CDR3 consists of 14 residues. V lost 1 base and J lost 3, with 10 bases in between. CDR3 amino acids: CASSLLFGDYGYTF. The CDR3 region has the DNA TGCGCCAGCAGCTTGCTTTTCGGTGACTATGGCTACACCTTC.

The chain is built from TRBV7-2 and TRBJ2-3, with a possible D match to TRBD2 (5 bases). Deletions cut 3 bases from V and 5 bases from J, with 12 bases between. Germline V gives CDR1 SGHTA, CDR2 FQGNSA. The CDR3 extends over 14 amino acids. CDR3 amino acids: CASSLTGIEDTQYF. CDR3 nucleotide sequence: TGTGCCAGCAGCTTGACGGGGATAGAAGATACGCAGTATTTT.

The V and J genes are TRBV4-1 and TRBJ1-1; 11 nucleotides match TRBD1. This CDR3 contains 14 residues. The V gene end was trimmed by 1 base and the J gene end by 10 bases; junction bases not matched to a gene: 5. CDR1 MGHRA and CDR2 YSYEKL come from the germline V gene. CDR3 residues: CASSQVGQGARAFF. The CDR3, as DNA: TGCGCCAGCAGCCAAGTCGGACAGGGGGCGAGAGCTTTCTTT.

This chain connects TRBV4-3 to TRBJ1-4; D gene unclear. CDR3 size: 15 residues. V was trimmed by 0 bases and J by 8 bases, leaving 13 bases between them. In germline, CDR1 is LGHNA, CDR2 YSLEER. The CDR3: CASSQDGVGGEKLFF. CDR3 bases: TGCGCCAGCAGCCAAGATGGGGTAGGAGGGGAAAAACTGTTTTTT.

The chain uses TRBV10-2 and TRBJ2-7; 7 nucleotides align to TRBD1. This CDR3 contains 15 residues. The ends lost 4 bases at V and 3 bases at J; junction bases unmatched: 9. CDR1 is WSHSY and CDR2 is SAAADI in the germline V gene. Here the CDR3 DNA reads TGCGCCAGCAGTGGAAGGGACAGTTCATACTACGAGCAGTACTTC. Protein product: CASSGRDSSYYEQYF.